The sequence of this T cell receptor (beta chain) was determined in a study of blood T cell repertoires in COVID-19 (TCRdb year 2020). A note on the overall study: Samples from collaborators originated in the United States, Italy and Spain and spanned both the acute and convalescent phases of COVID-19. Subjects who had been exposed to COVID-19, were actively infected with it, or had recovered from it provided the deeply sampled blood TCRbeta repertoires that made up the dataset. The repertoires were released in a freely available public database meant as a resource for research on the immune response to SARS-CoV-2. HLA class I and class II types, where available, came from metadata supplied by the sample provider rather than from assay-based typing. The sample metadata nearly always contained a de-identified subject ID, COVID-19 status, age in years and sex. Samples were obtained from the ongoing ImmuneRACE study (first 160 participants) and from 1,254 subjects provided by 6 global collaborators. The material from the prospective study consisted of cDNA or gDNA derived from T cells, B-cell-depleted T cells, or PBMCs.

This clone was counted between two and nine times. It has no known antigen specificity. Per-base quality was not reported, and no clone a single base away is much larger than it. The CDR3 holds 13 amino acids from the cysteine to the phenylalanine. Only the CDR3 portion is preserved as DNA: 39 bases, with reading frame beginning at the first base. Trimming takes 0 bases from V and 8 bases from J, and the germline ends sit 7 bases apart. The study at large found these results: The quantity of clinical and demographic metadata differed by source and by participant and was supplied without curation.

The collaborating institutions used their own protocols to collect whole blood in K2EDTA tubes. For TCRbeta analysis, collaborator samples were shipped as frozen whole blood, as isolated PBMCs, or as DNA extracted from either sample type. TCRbeta CDR3 regions were amplified from genomic DNA using the immunoSEQ Assay, a bias-controlled multiplex PCR. The paper's processing steps were these. The number of nucleated cells in each sample was estimated by amplification of reference gene primers within the assay. Sequence reads were collapsed and filtered to measure the absolute abundance of every unique TCRbeta CDR3 rearrangement. For each sample, productive Simpson clonality was calculated by taking the square root of Simpson's diversity index across productive rearrangements. The table comes from immuneACCESS by way of TCRdb, which keeps in-frame sequences with V and J called. Part of the clones is missing from these tables; in studies checked, under half for an unresolved V gene and the rest for unknown reasons. That table gives V, J and clone size, and the DNA gave D and trimming. The sample records tens of thousands of clones, around 88% of which are singletons. The ten largest clones take up about 5% of the sample.

The sample taken for sequencing was peripheral blood. The sequence joins TRBV12-3 or TRBV12-4 to TRBJ1-4; the D gene is unclear. This receptor was taken from a man aged 45-65 years with active COVID-19. For the CDR3, the sequence is CASSLAGREKLFF. The base sequence is TGTGCCAGCAGTTTAGCGGGCAGGGAAAAACTGTTTTTT.